Shown below are 5 T cell receptor beta chains from a single sample sequenced in a study of T cells in Graves' hyperthyroidism and ophthalmopathy. What was amplified from RNA transcripts were TCR beta CDR3 regions. When the TCR CDR3 underwent first-round RT-PCR, the HTBI primer set was used. In TCRdb, the multiplex PCR reads were re-called with MiXCR into one record per CDR3 protein. The sample records 350,000 or so distinct CDR3 sequences, 15% to 20% being singletons. Specimen: blood. The receptors shown here come from a woman aged 40-49 years with Graves' ophthalmopathy.

This clonotype was detected many times. The rearrangement links TRBV12-3 or TRBV12-4 to TRBJ1-5; TRBD1 is a possible D gene (6 bases). Trimming shortened V by 4 bases and J by 0 bases, and 13 bases separated the two germline ends. CDR3 length: 16 residues. The CDR3 DNA sequence: TGTGCCAGCAGTTCCGGGACACCTTATAGCAATCAGCCCCAGCATTTT. Translating gives CASSSGTPYSNQPQHF.

This clonotype was counted at least ten times. The rearrangement links TRBV11-2 to TRBJ2-2; D is possibly TRBD2 (6 bases). The V end lost 1 base, the J end lost 3 bases, and 9 bases lay between the germline ends. This CDR3 has 15 amino acids. The germline V gene has CDR1 SGHAT and CDR2 FQNNGV. Here the CDR3 reads CASSLGLGDTGELFF. In DNA, the CDR3 is TGTGCCAGCAGCTTAGGACTAGGGGACACCGGGGAGCTGTTTTTT.

This clonotype was observed many times. The rearrangement joins TRBV12-3 or TRBV12-4 to TRBJ2-5; TRBD1 agrees at 9 bases. V lost 6 bases and J lost 1; bases outside the gene matches: 12. The CDR3 spans 17 residues. CDR3 region: CASRGGPGTGLQETQYF. The CDR3 bases are TGTGCCAGCAGGGGGGGTCCCGGGACAGGGCTCCAAGAGACCCAGTACTTC.

This clonotype came up many times. The chain employs TRBV7-8 and TRBJ2-7; TRBD1 matches at 8 bases. CDR1 SGHVS and CDR2 FQNEAQ come from the germline V gene. V was pared by 5 bases and J by 2 bases, with 14 bases of the junction left unmatched. CDR3 length equals 17 residues. CDR3 nucleotides: TGTGCCAGCAGCCAGCGGGTAGGAGGGACAGGAACCTACGAGCAGTACTTC. This gives the protein CASSQRVGGTGTYEQYF.

The chain links TRBV6-5 to TRBJ2-7; TRBD1 matches 7 bases. Germline CDR1 and CDR2: MNHEY and SVGAGI. There are 14 residues in the CDR3. With 5 bases clipped from V and 3 bases from J, the junction kept 7 bases outside the gene matches. CDR3 in DNA: TGTGCCAGCAGTACTACCGGGACAGACTACGAGCAGTACTTC. The encoded protein is CASSTTGTDYEQYF.